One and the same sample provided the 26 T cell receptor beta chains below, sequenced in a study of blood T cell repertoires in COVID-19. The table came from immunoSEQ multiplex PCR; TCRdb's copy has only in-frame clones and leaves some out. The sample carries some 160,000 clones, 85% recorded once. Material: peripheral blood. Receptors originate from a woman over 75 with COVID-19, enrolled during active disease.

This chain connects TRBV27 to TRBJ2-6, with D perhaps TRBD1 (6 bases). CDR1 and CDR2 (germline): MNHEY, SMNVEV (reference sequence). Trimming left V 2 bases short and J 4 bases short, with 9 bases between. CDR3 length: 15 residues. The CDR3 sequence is CASSLMGAGANVLTF. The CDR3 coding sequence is TGTGCCAGCAGTTTAATGGGGGCCGGGGCCAACGTCCTGACTTTC.

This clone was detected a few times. The CDR3 DNA sequence: TGCGCCAGCAGCGGGACTAGCGGGGGGGCTACCGGGGAGCTGTTTTTT. Its translation: CASSGTSGGATGELFF. The chain joins TRBV5-1 to TRBJ2-2; 16 bases are a match to TRBD2. Germline CDR1 reads SGHRS; CDR2 reads YFSETQ. This CDR3 is built from 16 residues. V shed 4 bases and J 5 bases; nucleotides not matched to a gene: 2.

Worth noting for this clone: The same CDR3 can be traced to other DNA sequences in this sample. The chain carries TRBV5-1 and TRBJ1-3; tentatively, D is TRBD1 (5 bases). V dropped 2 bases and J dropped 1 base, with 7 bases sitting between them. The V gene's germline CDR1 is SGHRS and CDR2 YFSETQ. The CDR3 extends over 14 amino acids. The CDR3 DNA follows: TGCGCCAGCAGCTTAGGGGATTCTGGAAACACCATATATTTT. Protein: CASSLGDSGNTIYF.

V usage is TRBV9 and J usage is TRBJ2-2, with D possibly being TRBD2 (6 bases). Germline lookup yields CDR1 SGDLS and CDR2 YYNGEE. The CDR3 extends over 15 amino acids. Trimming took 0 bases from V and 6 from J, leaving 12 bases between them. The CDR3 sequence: CASSVEAGWAGELFF. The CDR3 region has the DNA TGTGCCAGCAGCGTAGAGGCGGGGTGGGCCGGGGAGCTGTTTTTT.

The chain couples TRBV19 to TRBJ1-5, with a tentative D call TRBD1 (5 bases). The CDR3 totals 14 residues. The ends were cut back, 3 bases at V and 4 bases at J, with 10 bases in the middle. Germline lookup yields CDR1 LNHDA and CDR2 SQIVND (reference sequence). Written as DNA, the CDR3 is TGTGCCAGTAGTATGTCCCAGGGTAATCAGCCCCAGCATTTT. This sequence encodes CASSMSQGNQPQHF.

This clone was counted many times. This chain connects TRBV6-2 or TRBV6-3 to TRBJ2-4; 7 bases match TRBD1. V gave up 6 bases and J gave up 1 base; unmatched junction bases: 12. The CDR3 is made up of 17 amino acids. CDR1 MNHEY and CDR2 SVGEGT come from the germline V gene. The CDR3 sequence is CASSRTQGQRAKNIQYF. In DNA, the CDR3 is TGTGCCAGCAGCCGTACGCAGGGACAGAGGGCCAAAAACATTCAGTACTTC.

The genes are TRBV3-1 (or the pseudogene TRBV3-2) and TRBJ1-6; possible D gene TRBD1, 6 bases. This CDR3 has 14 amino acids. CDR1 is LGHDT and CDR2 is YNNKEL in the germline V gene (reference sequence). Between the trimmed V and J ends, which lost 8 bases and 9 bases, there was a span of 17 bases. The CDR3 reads CASGGGGRSSPLHF. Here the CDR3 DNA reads TGTGCCAGCGGGGGCGGGGGTAGATCTTCACCCCTCCACTTT.

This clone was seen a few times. The CDR3 spells CAISRDLNQPQHF. The DNA for the CDR3 is TGTGCCATCAGCCGGGACTTAAATCAGCCCCAGCATTTT. The rearrangement joins TRBV10-3 to TRBJ1-5; D possibly corresponds to TRBD1 (5 bases). The CDR3 is 13 residues long. Germline CDR1 ENHRY, CDR2 SYGVKD. The V and J ends lost 6 bases and 4 bases respectively, with 10 bases between them.

This chain's CDR3 is CASSFGDTNNSPLHF. Here the CDR3 DNA reads TGCGCCAGCAGCTTTGGGGACACTAATAATTCACCCCTCCACTTT. The chain employs TRBV5-1 and TRBJ1-6; possible D gene TRBD1, 6 bases. CDR3 size: 15 residues. V was pared by 2 bases and J by 5 bases, with 11 bases between. Germline V lookup: CDR1 SGHRS, CDR2 YFSETQ.

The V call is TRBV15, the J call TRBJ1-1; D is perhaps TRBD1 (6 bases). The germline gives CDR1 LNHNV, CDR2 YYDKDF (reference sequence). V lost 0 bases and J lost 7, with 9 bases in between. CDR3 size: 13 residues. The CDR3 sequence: CATSRDWGHEAFF. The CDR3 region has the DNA TGTGCCACCAGCAGAGATTGGGGACATGAAGCTTTCTTT.

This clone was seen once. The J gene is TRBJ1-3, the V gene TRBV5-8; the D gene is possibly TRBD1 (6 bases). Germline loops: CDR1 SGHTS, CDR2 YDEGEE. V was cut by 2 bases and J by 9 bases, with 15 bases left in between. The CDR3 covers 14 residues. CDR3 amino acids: CASSFPGTTSTIYF. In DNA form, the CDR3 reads TGTGCCAGCAGCTTTCCCGGGACAACAAGCACCATATATTTT.

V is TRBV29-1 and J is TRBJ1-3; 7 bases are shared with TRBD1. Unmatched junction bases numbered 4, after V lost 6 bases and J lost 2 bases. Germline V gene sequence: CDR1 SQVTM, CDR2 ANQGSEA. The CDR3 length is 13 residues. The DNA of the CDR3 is TGCAGCGTCGCGACAGGGACTGGAAACACCATATATTTT. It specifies CSVATGTGNTIYF.

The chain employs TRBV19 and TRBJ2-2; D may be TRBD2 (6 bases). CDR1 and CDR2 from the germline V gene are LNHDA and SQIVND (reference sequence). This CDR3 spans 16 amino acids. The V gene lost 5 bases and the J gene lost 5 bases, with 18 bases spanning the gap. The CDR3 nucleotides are TGTGCCAGTAGTCGCTCCGTGGGGGGTGGGACCGGGGAGCTGTTTTTT. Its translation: CASSRSVGGGTGELFF.

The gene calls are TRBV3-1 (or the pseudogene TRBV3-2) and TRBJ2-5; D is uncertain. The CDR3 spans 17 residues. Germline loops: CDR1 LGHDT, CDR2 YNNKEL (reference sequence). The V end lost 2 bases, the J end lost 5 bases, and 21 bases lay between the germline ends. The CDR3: CASSQPNPVRPLETQYF. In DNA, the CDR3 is TGTGCCAGCAGCCAACCAAACCCCGTGCGCCCCTTGGAGACCCAGTACTTC.

The DNA for the CDR3 is TGTGCCAGCTCACTAAGACAGGGTCATGGTTACGAGCAGTACTTC. Translation: CASSLRQGHGYEQYF. This chain uses TRBV18 with TRBJ2-7, with 7 bases matching TRBD1. Germline CDR1 is KGHSH and CDR2 is LQKENI. J gave up 4 bases and V 4 bases, and 10 bases lay outside the gene matches. The CDR3 is made up of 15 amino acids.

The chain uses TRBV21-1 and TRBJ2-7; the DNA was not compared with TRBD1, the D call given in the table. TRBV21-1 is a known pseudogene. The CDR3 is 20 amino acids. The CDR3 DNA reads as TGTGCCAGCAGCAAACAAACAACTACCACCCGGACATTACGGAATTCGTGTCAGTACTTC. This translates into CASSKQTTTTRTLRNSCQYF.

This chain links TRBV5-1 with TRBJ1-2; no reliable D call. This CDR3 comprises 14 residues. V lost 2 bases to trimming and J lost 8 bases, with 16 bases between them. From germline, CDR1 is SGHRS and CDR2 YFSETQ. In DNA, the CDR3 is TGCGCCAGCAGCTTCCACCCGGCGGCTATGGGCTACACCTTC. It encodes CASSFHPAAMGYTF.

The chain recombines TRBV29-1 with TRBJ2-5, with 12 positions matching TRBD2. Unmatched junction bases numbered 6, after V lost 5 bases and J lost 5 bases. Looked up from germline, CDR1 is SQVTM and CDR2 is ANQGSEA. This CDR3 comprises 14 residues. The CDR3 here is CSVMLAGGRETQYF. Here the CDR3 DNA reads TGCAGCGTTATGCTAGCGGGGGGGCGGGAGACCCAGTACTTC.

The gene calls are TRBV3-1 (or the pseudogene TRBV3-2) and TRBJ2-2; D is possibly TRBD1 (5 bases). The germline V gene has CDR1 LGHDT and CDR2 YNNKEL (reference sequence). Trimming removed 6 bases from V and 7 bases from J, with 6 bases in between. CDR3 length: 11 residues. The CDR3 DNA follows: TGTGCCAGCAGAAGGGGCGGGGAGCTGTTTTTT. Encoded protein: CASRRGGELFF.

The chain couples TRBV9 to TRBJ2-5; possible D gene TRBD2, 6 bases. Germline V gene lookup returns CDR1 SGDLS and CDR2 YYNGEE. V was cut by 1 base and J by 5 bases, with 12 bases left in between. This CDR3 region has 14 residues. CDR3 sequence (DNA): TGTGCCAGCAGCGTAACGGCGAGCGGGGAGACCCAGTACTTC. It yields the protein CASSVTASGETQYF.

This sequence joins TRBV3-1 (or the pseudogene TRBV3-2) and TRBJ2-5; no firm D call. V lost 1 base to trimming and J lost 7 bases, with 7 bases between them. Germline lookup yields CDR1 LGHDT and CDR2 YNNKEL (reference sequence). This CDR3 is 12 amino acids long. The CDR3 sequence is CASSQVLRTQYF. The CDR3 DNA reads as TGTGCCAGCAGCCAAGTATTGCGGACCCAGTACTTC.

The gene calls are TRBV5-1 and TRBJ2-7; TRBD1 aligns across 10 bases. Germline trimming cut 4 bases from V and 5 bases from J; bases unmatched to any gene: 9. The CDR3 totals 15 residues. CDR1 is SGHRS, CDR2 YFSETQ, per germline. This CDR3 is CASSPTTGGLHEQYF. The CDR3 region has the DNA TGCGCCAGCAGCCCTACGACAGGGGGCCTCCACGAGCAGTACTTC. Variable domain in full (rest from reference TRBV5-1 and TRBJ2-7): KAGVTQTPRYLIKTRGQQVTLSCSPISGHRSVSWYQQTPGQGLQFLFEYFSETQRNKGNFPGRFSGRQFSNSRSEMNVSTLELGDSALYLCASSPTTGGLHEQYFGPGTRLTVT.

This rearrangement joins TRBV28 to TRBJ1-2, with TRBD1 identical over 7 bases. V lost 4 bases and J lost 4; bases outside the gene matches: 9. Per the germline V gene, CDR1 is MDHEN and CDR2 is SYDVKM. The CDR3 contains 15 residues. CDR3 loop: CASSSAGTEIYGYTF. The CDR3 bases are TGTGCCAGCAGTTCGGCCGGGACAGAGATCTATGGCTACACCTTC.

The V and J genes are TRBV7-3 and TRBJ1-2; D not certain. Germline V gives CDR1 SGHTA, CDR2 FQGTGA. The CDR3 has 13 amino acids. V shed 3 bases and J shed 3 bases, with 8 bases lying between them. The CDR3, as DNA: TGTGCCAGCAGCTTGGCCGGAGACTATGGCTACACCTTC. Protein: CASSLAGDYGYTF. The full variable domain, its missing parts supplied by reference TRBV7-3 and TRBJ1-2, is GAGVSQTPSNKVTEKGKYVELRCDPISGHTALYWYRQSLGQGPEFLIYFQGTGAADDSGLPNDRFFAVRPEGSVSTLKIQRTERGDSAVYLCASSLAGDYGYTFGSGTRLTVV.

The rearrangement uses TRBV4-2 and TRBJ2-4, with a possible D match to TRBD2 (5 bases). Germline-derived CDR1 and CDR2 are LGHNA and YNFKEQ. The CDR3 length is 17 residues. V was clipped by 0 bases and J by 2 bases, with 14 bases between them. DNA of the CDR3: TGTGCCAGCAGCCAAGAGGAATCGGGGTTTACCAAAAACATTCAGTACTTC. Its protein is CASSQEESGFTKNIQYF.

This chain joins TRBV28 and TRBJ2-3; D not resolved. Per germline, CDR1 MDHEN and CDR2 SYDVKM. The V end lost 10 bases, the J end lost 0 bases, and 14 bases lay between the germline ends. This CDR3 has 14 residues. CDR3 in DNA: TGTGCCACCCTCCCCTCCCTGAGCACAGATACGCAGTATTTT. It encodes CATLPSLSTDTQYF.